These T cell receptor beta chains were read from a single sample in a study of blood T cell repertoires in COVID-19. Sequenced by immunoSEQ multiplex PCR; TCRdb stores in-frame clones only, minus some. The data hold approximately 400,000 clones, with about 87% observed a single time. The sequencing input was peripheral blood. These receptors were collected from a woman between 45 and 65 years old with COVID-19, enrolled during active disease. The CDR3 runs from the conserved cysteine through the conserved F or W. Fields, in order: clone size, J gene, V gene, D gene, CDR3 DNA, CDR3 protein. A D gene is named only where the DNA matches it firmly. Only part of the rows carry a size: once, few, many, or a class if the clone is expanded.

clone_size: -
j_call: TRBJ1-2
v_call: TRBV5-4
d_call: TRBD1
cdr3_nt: TGTGCCAGCAGCTTACAGGGGAACTATGGCTACACCTTC
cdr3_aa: CASSLQGNYGYTF

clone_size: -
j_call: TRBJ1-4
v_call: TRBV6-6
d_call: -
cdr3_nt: TGTGCCAGCTCCCCGGAACGGGGGGCAGAAGGTGAAAAACTGTTTTTT
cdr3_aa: CASSPERGAEGEKLFF

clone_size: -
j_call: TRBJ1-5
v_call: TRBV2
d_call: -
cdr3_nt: TGTGCCAGCAGCGAGGCGTCAAGAAATCAGCCCCAGCATTTT
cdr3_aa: CASSEASRNQPQHF

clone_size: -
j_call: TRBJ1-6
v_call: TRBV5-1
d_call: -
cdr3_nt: TGCGCCAGCAGTCTCCAAAGGGGAAATAATTCACCCCTCCACTTT
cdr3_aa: CASSLQRGNNSPLHF

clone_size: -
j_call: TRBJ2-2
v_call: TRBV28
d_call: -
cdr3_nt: TGTGCCAGCAGTGGGAGACTTTTCACCGGGGAGCTGTTTTTT
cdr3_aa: CASSGRLFTGELFF

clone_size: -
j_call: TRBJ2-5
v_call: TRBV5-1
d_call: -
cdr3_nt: TGCGCCAGTACCCCCCAGGCAGGGGAAGAGACCCAGTACTTC
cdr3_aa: CASTPQAGEETQYF

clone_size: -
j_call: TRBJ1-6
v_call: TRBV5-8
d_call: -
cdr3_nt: TGTGCCAGCAGCTTCCGGAGATATACCTCACCCCTCCACTTT
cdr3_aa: CASSFRRYTSPLHF

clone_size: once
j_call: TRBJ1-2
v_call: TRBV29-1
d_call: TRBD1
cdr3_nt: TGCAGCGCTGCCCTAGGGGGCGACTATGGCTACACCTTC
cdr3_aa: CSAALGGDYGYTF

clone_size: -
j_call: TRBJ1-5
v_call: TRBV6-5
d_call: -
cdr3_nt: TGTGCCAGCAGTTACTCGTCGCCGGTGCCCAATCAGCCCCAGCATTTT
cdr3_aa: CASSYSSPVPNQPQHF

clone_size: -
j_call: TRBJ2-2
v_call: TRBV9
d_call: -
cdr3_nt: TGTGCCAGCAGCGCCTTACTCGGCACCGGGGAGCTGTTTTTT
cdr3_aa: CASSALLGTGELFF

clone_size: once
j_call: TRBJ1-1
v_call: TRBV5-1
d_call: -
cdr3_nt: TGCGCCAGCAGCTTGGTGGCCATCTCCACTGAAGCTTTCTTT
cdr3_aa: CASSLVAISTEAFF

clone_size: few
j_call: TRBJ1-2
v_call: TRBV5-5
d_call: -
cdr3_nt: TGTGCCAGCAGCTTATCAGGGGAAGGTGGCTACACCTTC
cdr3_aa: CASSLSGEGGYTF

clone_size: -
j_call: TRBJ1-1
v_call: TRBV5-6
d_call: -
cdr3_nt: TGTGCCAGCAGCTTATTGGGGTCAGGTGGAGGGATCGCTGAAGCTTTCTTT
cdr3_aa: CASSLLGSGGGIAEAFF

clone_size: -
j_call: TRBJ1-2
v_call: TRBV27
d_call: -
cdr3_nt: TGTGCCAGCAGTTTATGGGGGCAGGCCTATGGCTACACCTTC
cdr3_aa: CASSLWGQAYGYTF

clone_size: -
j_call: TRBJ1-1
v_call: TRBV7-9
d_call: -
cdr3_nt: TGTGCCAGCAGCCCCCGAGAAAGTGAAGCTTTCTTT
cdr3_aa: CASSPRESEAFF

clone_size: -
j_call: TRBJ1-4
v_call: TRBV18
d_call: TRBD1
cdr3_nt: TGTGCCAGCTCTCCTGGGACAGGAGGCTTCGAGGGCAATGAAAAACTGTTTTTT
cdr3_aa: CASSPGTGGFEGNEKLFF